This T cell receptor beta chain appears in the sequencing data of a study of blood T cell repertoires in COVID-19. Whole-study context: The United States, Italy and Spain provided the acute and convalescent COVID-19 samples. Sources were T cells, B-cell-depleted T cells, or PBMCs; the material itself was cDNA or gDNA.

Clones were read by immunoSEQ multiplex PCR, and TCRdb kept only the in-frame ones, dropping some. The table shows around 270,000 clones, with 80% to 90% occurring only once. The CDR3 extends over 14 amino acids. Between the trimmed V and J ends, which lost 5 bases and 7 bases, there was a span of 12 bases. Germline V gives CDR1 SEHNR, CDR2 FQNEAQ (reference sequence). This clone appeared many times. Material: peripheral blood. This clonotype was obtained from a woman between 45 and 60 years old with acute or convalescent COVID-19. This chain connects TRBV7-9 to TRBJ1-6; D ambiguous. The CDR3 DNA follows: TGTGCCAGCAGCAAAAGCGGGGAGAATTCACCCCTCCACTTT. Translated: CASSKSGENSPLHF.